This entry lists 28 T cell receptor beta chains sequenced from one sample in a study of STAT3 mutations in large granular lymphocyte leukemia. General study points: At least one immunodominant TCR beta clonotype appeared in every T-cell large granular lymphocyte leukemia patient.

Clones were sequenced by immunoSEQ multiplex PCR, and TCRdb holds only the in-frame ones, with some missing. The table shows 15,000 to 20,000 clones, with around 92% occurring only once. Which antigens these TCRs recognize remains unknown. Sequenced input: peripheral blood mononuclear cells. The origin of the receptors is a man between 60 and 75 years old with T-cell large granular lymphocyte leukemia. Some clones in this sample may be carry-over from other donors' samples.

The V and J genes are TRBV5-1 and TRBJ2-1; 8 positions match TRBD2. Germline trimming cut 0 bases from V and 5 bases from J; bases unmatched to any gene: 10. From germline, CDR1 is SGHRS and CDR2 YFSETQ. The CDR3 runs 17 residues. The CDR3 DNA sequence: TGCGCCAGCAGCTTGGCGCCAGCGGGAGAAGGGCACAATGAGCAGTTCTTC. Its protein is CASSLAPAGEGHNEQFF.

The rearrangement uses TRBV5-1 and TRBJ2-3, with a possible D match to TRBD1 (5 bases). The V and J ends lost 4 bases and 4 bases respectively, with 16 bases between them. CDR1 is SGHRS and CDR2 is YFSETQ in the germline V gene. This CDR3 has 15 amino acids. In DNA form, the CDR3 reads TGCGCCAGCAGCCCGCGCCCAGGGTTCGCAGATACGCAGTATTTT. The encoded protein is CASSPRPGFADTQYF. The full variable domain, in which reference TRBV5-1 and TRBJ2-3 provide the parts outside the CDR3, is KAGVTQTPRYLIKTRGQQVTLSCSPISGHRSVSWYQQTPGQGLQFLFEYFSETQRNKGNFPGRFSGRQFSNSRSEMNVSTLELGDSALYLCASSPRPGFADTQYFGPGTRLTVL.

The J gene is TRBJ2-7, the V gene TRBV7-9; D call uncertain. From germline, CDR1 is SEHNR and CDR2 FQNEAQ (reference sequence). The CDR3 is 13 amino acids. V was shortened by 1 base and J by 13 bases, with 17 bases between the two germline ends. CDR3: CASSLDGGPLLYF. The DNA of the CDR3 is TGTGCCAGCAGCTTAGATGGCGGCCCCCTGTTATACTTC.

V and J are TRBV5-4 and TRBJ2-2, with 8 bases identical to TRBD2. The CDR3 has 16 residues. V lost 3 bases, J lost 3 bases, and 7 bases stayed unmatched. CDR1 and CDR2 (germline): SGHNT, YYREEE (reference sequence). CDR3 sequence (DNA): TGTGCCAGCAGCTGGACCGGGACTAGAGACACCGGGGAGCTGTTTTTT. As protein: CASSWTGTRDTGELFF.

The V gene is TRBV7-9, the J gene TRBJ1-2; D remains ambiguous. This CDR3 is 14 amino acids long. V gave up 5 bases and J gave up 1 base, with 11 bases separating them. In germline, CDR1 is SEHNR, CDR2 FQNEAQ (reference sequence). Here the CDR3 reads CASSPAGLNYGYTF. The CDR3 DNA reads TGTGCCAGCAGCCCCGCGGGCCTTAACTATGGCTACACCTTC.

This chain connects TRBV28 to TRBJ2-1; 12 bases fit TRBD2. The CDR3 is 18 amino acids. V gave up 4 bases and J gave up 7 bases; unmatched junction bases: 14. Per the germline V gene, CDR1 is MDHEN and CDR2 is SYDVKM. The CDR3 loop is CASSSPAPLAGGSNEQFF. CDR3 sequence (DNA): TGTGCCAGCAGTTCACCGGCCCCACTAGCGGGAGGTTCTAATGAGCAGTTCTTC.

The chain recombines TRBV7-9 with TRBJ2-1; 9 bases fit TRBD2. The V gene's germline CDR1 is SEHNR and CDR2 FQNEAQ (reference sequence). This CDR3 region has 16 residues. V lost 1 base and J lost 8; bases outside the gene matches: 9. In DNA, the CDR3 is TGTGCCAGCAGCTTAGAGGTTGGCGGGAGGGCCGATGAGCAGTTCTTC. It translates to CASSLEVGGRADEQFF.

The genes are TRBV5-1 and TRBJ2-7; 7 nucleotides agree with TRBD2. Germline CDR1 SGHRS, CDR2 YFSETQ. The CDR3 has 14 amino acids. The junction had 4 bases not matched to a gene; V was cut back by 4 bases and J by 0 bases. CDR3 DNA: TGCGCCAGCAGCCCCGGGGAGGGCTCCTACGAGCAGTACTTC. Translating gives CASSPGEGSYEQYF. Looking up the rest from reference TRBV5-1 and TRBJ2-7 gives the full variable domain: KAGVTQTPRYLIKTRGQQVTLSCSPISGHRSVSWYQQTPGQGLQFLFEYFSETQRNKGNFPGRFSGRQFSNSRSEMNVSTLELGDSALYLCASSPGEGSYEQYFGPGTRLTVT.

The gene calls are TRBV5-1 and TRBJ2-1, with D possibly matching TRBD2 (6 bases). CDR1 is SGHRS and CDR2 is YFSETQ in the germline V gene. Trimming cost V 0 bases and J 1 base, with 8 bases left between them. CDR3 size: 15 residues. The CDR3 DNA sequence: TGCGCCAGCAGCTTGGATAGCGGATCCTACAATGAGCAGTTCTTC. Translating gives CASSLDSGSYNEQFF.

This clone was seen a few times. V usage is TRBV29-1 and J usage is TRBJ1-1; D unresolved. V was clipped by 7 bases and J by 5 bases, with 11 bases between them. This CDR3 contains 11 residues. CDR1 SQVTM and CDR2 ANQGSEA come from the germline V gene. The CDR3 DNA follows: TGCAGCGGGACTGACGGGACTGAAGCTTTCTTT. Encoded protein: CSGTDGTEAFF. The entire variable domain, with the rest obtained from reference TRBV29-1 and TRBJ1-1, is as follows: SAVISQKPSRDICQRGTSLTIQCQVDSQVTMMFWYRQQPGQSLTLIATANQGSEATYESGFVIDKFPISRPNLTFSTLTVSNMSPEDSSIYLCSGTDGTEAFFGQGTRLTVV.

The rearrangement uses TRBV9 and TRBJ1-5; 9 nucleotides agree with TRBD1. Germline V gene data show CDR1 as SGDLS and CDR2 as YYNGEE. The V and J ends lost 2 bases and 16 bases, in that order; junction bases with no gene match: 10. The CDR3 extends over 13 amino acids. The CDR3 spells CASSVSQGTGIHF. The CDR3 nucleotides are TGTGCCAGCAGCGTCTCTCAAGGGACAGGGATTCATTTT.

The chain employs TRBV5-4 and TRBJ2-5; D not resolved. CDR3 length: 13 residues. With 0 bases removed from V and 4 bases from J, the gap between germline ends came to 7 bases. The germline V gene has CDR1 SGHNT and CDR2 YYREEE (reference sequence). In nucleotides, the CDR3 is TGTGCCAGCAGCTTGGACAGAACAGAGACCCAGTACTTC. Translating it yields CASSLDRTETQYF.

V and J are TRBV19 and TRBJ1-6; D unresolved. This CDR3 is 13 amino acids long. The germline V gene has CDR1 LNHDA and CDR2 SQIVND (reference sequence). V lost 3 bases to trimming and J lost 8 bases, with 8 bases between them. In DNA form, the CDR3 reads TGTGCCAGTAGTATGGGTCTGGATTCACCCCTCCACTTT. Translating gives CASSMGLDSPLHF.

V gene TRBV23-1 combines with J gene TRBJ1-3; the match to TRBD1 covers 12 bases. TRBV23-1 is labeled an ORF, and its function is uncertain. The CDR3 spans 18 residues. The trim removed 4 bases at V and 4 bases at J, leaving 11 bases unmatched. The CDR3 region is CASSPLPGQGARGNTIYF. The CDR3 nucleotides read TGCGCCAGCAGTCCCCTACCGGGACAGGGGGCGAGAGGAAACACCATATATTTT.

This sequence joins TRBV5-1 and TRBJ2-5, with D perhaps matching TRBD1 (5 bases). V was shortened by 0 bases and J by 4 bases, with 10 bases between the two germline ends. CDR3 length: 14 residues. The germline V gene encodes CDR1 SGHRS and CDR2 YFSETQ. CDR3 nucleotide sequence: TGCGCCAGCAGCTTGGAGGGGCCCGGAGAGACCCAGTACTTC. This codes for CASSLEGPGETQYF.

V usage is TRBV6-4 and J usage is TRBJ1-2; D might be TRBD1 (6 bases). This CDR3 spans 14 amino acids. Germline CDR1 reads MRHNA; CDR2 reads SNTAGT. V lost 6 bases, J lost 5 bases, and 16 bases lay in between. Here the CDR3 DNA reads TGTGCCAGCAGCCCTGCAGGGGATTCTTATGGCTACACCTTC. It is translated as CASSPAGDSYGYTF.

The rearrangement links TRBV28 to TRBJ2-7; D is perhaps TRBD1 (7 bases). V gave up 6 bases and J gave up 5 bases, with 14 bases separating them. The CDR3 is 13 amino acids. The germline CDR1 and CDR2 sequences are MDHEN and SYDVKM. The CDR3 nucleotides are TGTGCCAGCAGCGCGCAGGGGGGAAACGAGCAGTACTTC. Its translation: CASSAQGGNEQYF.

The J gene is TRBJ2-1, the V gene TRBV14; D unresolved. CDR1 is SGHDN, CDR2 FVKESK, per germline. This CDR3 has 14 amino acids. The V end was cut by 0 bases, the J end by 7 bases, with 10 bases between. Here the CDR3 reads CASSQDLGINEQFF. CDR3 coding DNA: TGTGCCAGCAGCCAAGATCTGGGGATTAATGAGCAGTTCTTC.

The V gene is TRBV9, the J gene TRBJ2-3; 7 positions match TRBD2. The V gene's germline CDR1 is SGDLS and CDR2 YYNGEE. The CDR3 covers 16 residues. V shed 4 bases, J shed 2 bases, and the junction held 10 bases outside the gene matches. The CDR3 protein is CASSSRGSGNTDTQYF. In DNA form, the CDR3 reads TGTGCCAGCAGCTCCCGAGGGAGCGGGAACACAGATACGCAGTATTTT.

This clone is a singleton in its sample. The CDR3 reads CASSSSGGSRGREQYF. The CDR3 bases are TGTGCCAGCAGTAGCTCAGGGGGCAGCAGGGGGCGTGAGCAGTACTTC. The chain carries TRBV28 and TRBJ2-7, with TRBD1 matching over 8 bases. The V gene end was trimmed by 5 bases and the J gene end by 7 bases; junction bases not matched to a gene: 16. Germline CDR1 MDHEN, CDR2 SYDVKM. This CDR3 is 16 amino acids long.

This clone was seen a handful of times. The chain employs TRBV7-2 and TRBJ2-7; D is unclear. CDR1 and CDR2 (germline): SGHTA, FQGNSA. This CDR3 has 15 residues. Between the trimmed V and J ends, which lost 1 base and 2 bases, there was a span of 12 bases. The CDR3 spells CASSLVSAAAYEQYF. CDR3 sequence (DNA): TGTGCCAGCAGCTTAGTCTCGGCAGCCGCCTACGAGCAGTACTTC.

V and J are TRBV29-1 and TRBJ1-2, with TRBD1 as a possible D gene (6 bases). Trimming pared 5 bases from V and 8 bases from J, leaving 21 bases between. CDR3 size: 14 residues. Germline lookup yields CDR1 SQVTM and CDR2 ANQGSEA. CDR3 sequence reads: CSVPFGNPQGGYTF. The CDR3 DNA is TGCAGCGTTCCCTTCGGGAACCCACAGGGCGGCTACACCTTC.

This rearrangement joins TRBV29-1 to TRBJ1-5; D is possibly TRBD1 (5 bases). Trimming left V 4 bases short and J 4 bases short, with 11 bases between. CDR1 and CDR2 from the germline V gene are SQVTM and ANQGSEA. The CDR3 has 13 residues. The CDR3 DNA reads TGCAGCGTTGTTTGGGGGTTGAATCAGCCCCAGCATTTT. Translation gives CSVVWGLNQPQHF.

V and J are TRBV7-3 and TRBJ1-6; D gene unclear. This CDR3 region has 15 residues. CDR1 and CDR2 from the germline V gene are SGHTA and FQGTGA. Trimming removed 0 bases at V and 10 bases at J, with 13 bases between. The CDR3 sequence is CASSLTGFRSSPLHF. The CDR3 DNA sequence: TGTGCCAGCAGCTTAACGGGTTTTAGGTCCTCACCCCTCCACTTT.

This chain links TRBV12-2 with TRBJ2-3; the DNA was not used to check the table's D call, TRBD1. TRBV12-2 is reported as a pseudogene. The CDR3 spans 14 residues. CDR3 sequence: CASRLAAFTDTQYF. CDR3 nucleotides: TGTGCAAGTCGCTTAGCGGCCTTCACAGATACGCAGTATTTT.

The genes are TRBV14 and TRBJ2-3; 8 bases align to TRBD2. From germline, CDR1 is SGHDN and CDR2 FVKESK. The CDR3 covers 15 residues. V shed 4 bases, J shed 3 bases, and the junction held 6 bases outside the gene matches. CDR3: CASSPLAGWTDTQYF. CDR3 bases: TGTGCCAGCAGCCCCTTAGCGGGATGGACAGATACGCAGTATTTT.

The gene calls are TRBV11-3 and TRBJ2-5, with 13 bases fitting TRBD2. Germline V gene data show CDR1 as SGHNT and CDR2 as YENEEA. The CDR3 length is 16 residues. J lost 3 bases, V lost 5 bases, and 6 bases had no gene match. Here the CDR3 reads CASSPKGTSGEETQYF. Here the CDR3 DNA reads TGTGCCAGCAGCCCAAAGGGGACTAGCGGGGAAGAGACCCAGTACTTC.

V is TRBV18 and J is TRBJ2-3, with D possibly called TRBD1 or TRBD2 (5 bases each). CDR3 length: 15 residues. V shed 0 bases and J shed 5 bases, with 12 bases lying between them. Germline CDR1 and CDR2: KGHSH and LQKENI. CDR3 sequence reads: CASSPPGVTQDTQYF. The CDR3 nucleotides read TGTGCCAGCTCACCACCGGGGGTCACCCAAGATACGCAGTATTTT.